This entry concerns a single TCR beta chain. The record originates from a study of technical replicates of blood from a handful of donors. With 5 bases clipped from V and 3 bases from J, the junction kept 10 bases outside the gene matches. Germline V CDR1 and CDR2: MNHEY, SMNVEV (reference sequence). The CDR3 sequence is 16 residues long. Using immunoSEQ multiplex PCR, the repertoire was profiled, and TCRdb retains in-frame clones only, with some absent. The top ten hold 0.38% of the sample, which has about 85,000 clones, about 95% seen once. The sequence derives from a human donor in good health. The source material was T cells isolated from PBMCs. This chain uses TRBV27 with TRBJ1-3; 7 nucleotides agree with TRBD1. This CDR3 reads CASSTRAGGHGNTIYF. The CDR3 region has the DNA TGTGCCAGCAGTACCCGGGCAGGGGGTCATGGAAACACCATATATTTT.